The 14 T cell receptor beta chains given below trace back to one sample, sequenced in a study of OX40 agonist ivuxolimab in advanced cancers. Using immunoSEQ multiplex PCR, the repertoire was profiled, and TCRdb retains in-frame clones only, with some absent. The sample records 70,000 to 85,000 clones, approximately 93% being singletons. The sample consisted of CD4+ or CD8+ T cells sorted from blood, taken in a trial of the OX40 agonist ivuxolimab. These receptors were obtained from an adult with an advanced solid tumor such as melanoma, head and neck, liver or kidney cancer.

The table lists this clone with a count of one. The V call is TRBV7-9, the J call TRBJ1-5; 7 bases fit TRBD1. Trimming at V came to 4 bases and at J to 5 bases, leaving 2 bases not matched to a gene. Germline values: CDR1 SEHNR, CDR2 FQNEAQ (reference sequence). The CDR3 runs to 13 residues. The CDR3 reads CASSSQGDQPQHF. For the CDR3, the DNA is TGTGCCAGCAGCTCCCAGGGGGATCAGCCCCAGCATTTT.

The V and J genes are TRBV28 and TRBJ2-7, with D perhaps assigned TRBD1 or TRBD2 (6 bases each). CDR3 size: 14 residues. The germline CDR1 and CDR2 sequences are MDHEN and SYDVKM. Trimming took 5 bases from V and 3 from J, leaving 14 bases between them. The CDR3: CASSPLGGSYEQYF. For the CDR3, the DNA is TGTGCCAGCAGTCCCTTAGGGGGGAGCTACGAGCAGTACTTC.

The chain couples TRBV27 to TRBJ2-3; 14 bases align to TRBD2. The length of the CDR3 is 19 residues. After removal of 3 bases from V and 1 base from J, the junction contained 9 bases not matched to a gene. Looked up from germline, CDR1 is MNHEY and CDR2 is SMNVEV (reference sequence). Here the CDR3 reads CASSFGLAGGLRRTDTQYF. In DNA, the CDR3 is TGTGCCAGCAGTTTTGGACTAGCGGGAGGACTCCGACGCACAGATACGCAGTATTTT.

The chain combines TRBV11-3 with TRBJ2-3; 7 bases map to TRBD1. The CDR3 is 17 amino acids. V dropped 1 base and J dropped 6; count of bases not matched to a gene: 13. CDR1 SGHNT and CDR2 YENEEA come from the germline V gene. The CDR3 spells CASSLGRQGTLLDTQYF. CDR3 DNA sequence: TGTGCCAGCAGCTTAGGCCGACAGGGAACGCTTTTGGATACGCAGTATTTT.

This chain joins TRBV27 and TRBJ1-2; perhaps TRBD1 as D (6 bases). The germline V gene has CDR1 MNHEY and CDR2 SMNVEV (reference sequence). The CDR3 is 14 residues long. Trimming stripped 5 bases from V and 6 bases from J, with 16 bases between. DNA of the CDR3: TGTGCCAGCAGTCTAAGCAGGGGATTTAATGGCTACACCTTC. It specifies CASSLSRGFNGYTF.

The chain's CDR3 is CASSFQVPDTQYF. The CDR3 region has the DNA TGTGCCAGCAGTTTCCAGGTGCCAGATACGCAGTATTTT. The chain recombines TRBV2 with TRBJ2-3; unclear D gene. The V end lost 5 bases, the J end lost 4 bases, and 10 bases lay between the germline ends. Germline V gene data show CDR1 as SNHLY and CDR2 as FYNNEI. The CDR3 covers 13 residues. The full variable domain, with the rest looked up from reference TRBV2 and TRBJ2-3, is EPEVTQTPSHQVTQMGQEVILRCVPISNHLYFYWYRQILGQKVEFLVSFYNNEISEKSEIFDDQFSVERPDGSNFTLKIRSTKLEDSAMYFCASSFQVPDTQYFGPGTRLTVL.

This clone was seen just once. This chain uses TRBV6-1 with TRBJ1-5, with TRBD1 matching 9 bases. The germline V gene has CDR1 MNHNS and CDR2 SASEGT. The CDR3 sequence is 15 residues long. J lost 3 bases, V lost 6 bases, and 6 bases had no gene match. The CDR3 region is CASSEGQGNNQPQHF. The CDR3 DNA reads as TGTGCCAGCAGCGAGGGACAGGGCAACAATCAGCCCCAGCATTTT.

The genes are TRBV9 and TRBJ1-1; D is undetermined. The CDR3 sequence is 14 residues long. Germline CDR1 reads SGDLS; CDR2 reads YYNGEE. Trimming cost V 4 bases and J 1 base, with 11 bases left between them. Written as DNA, the CDR3 is TGTGCCAGCAGCCCGAGTCTTCCGAACACTGAAGCTTTCTTT. It yields the protein CASSPSLPNTEAFF.

The CDR3 DNA reads TGTGCCAGCAGCCAAGATTCCCCAGGGCCCACAGATACGCAGTATTTT. Translating gives CASSQDSPGPTDTQYF. V and J are TRBV5-4 and TRBJ2-3, with D perhaps TRBD1 (5 bases). The CDR3 length is 16 residues. The V and J ends lost 4 bases and 2 bases respectively, with 17 bases between them. Germline V lookup: CDR1 SGHNT, CDR2 YYREEE (reference sequence).

The chain employs TRBV11-2 and TRBJ2-1, with TRBD2 matching 16 bases. The CDR3 totals 17 residues. Germline CDR1 reads SGHAT; CDR2 reads FQNNGV. V was pared by 4 bases and J by 9 bases, with 9 bases of the junction left unmatched. The DNA of the CDR3 is TGTGCCAGCAGCTCATCTTTCGGGACTAGCGGGAGGGGTGAGCAGTTCTTC. Amino acids: CASSSSFGTSGRGEQFF.

This clone occurred once. The rearrangement links TRBV5-4 to TRBJ2-7, with 9 bases fitting TRBD1. Germline lookup yields CDR1 SGHNT and CDR2 YYREEE (reference sequence). J lost 0 bases, V lost 4 bases, and 5 bases had no gene match. The CDR3 extends over 15 amino acids. The chain's CDR3 is CASSPGQGPSYEQYF. The DNA for the CDR3 is TGTGCCAGCAGCCCGGGACAGGGACCCTCCTACGAGCAGTACTTC.

The chain couples TRBV25-1 to TRBJ2-5, with D possibly matching TRBD1 (7 bases). Germline V gene data show CDR1 as MGHDK and CDR2 as SYGVNS. V was pared by 6 bases and J by 5 bases, with 13 bases between. This CDR3 has 13 residues. The chain's CDR3 is CASRVPGGETQYF. Written as DNA, the CDR3 is TGTGCCAGCAGGGTTCCAGGGGGGGAGACCCAGTACTTC.

J is TRBJ2-4 and V is TRBV27, with 11 bases matching TRBD2. This CDR3 region has 14 residues. Per the germline V gene, CDR1 is MNHEY and CDR2 is SMNVEV (reference sequence). Trimming cost V 8 bases and J 4 bases; bases outside gene matches: 4. CDR3 nucleotide sequence: TGTGCCAGCGGTCTAGCGGGAGGAAAAAACATTCAGTACTTC. This translates into CASGLAGGKNIQYF.

The J gene is TRBJ2-7, the V gene TRBV6-5, with TRBD1 identical over 9 bases. This CDR3 contains 12 residues. The ends lost 10 bases at V and 3 bases at J; junction bases unmatched: 4. The germline V gene encodes CDR1 MNHEY and CDR2 SVGAGI. CDR3 region: CATGTGSYEQYF. CDR3 nucleotides: TGTGCCACTGGGACAGGGAGCTACGAGCAGTACTTC.